The entry below gives a single TCR beta chain sequence along with its context. The germline V gene has CDR1 SGHAT and CDR2 FQNNGV. CDR3 length equals 13 residues. V was pared by 5 bases and J by 0 bases, with 7 bases between. The data derive from a study of shared clonotypes between healthy human individuals. On the study more broadly: Every donor yielded three CD4 naive, three CD4 memory, two CD8 naive and one CD8 memory plate.

Libraries were prepared by immunoSEQ multiplex PCR; TCRdb keeps only in-frame clonotypes and omits some of them. The sample consists of over 700,000 clones, 72% of them appearing once. The clonotype comes from a woman between 25 and 40 years old in good health. The rearrangement uses TRBV11-2 and TRBJ2-5, with a tentative D call TRBD2 (5 bases). Sequencing input: memory CD4+ T cells sorted from blood. Subset noted: CD45RA-negative fraction. The CDR3 bases are TGTGCCAGCAGCCGGGGAAACCAAGAGACCCAGTACTTC. Protein: CASSRGNQETQYF.